The 26 T cell receptor beta chains listed next were all sequenced from one sample in a study of cytomegalovirus exposure and HLA in healthy donors. With 60 Vbeta and 13 Jbeta primers, the PCR was carried out. Clones were read by immunoSEQ multiplex PCR, and TCRdb kept only the in-frame ones, dropping some. The sample consists of 70,000 to 100,000 clones, more than 70% of them appearing once. Sequences were obtained from PBMCs. The receptors were sampled from a man in his late teens or twenties in good health and CMV-seronegative.

The chain joins TRBV27 to TRBJ2-2; TRBD1 matches at 10 bases. This CDR3 has 17 residues. V shed 5 bases and J 6 bases; nucleotides not matched to a gene: 12. Germline assignment: CDR1 MNHEY and CDR2 SMNVEV (reference sequence). Written as DNA, the CDR3 is TGTGCCAGCAGTGCCCAGTACCGGGACAGGGGTTCCGGGGAGCTGTTTTTT. It translates to CASSAQYRDRGSGELFF.

The chain carries TRBV5-1 and TRBJ1-1, with D tentatively TRBD1 (6 bases). This CDR3 comprises 15 residues. Germline V gives CDR1 SGHRS, CDR2 YFSETQ. V dropped 0 bases and J dropped 4 bases, with 13 bases sitting between them. The CDR3 reads CASSLARGAGTEAFF. In DNA, the CDR3 is TGCGCCAGCAGCTTGGCCCGGGGGGCTGGCACTGAAGCTTTCTTT.

The rearrangement joins TRBV9 to TRBJ1-5, with TRBD1 matching over 10 bases. CDR3 size: 15 residues. Trimming cost V 3 bases and J 7 bases; bases outside gene matches: 7. Germline V gives CDR1 SGDLS, CDR2 YYNGEE. CDR3 amino acids: CASSESTGGYQPQHF. DNA for the CDR3: TGTGCCAGCAGCGAATCGACAGGGGGCTACCAGCCCCAGCATTTT.

V gene TRBV6-5 combines with J gene TRBJ2-1; D possibly corresponds to TRBD1 (6 bases). The ends were cut back, 6 bases at V and 3 bases at J, with 15 bases in the middle. Germline loops: CDR1 MNHEY, CDR2 SVGAGI. The CDR3 covers 15 residues. CDR3 nucleotides: TGTGCCAGCAGCACAAGCAGGGGCTACTACAATGAGCAGTTCTTC. It translates to CASSTSRGYYNEQFF.

Comment on this clone: Sequence at one end of the junction differs from germline and may be a read error. The rearrangement links TRBV19 to TRBJ1-5, with TRBD1 matching 7 bases. Per the germline V gene, CDR1 is LNHDA and CDR2 is SQIVND (reference sequence). The CDR3 runs to 12 residues. The CDR3 region is CASIPAGGGVSF. CDR3 nucleotide sequence: TGTGCCAGTATTCCGGCGGGAGGGGGCGTTTCTTTT.

The genes are TRBV10-2 and TRBJ2-5; D remains unclear. V was trimmed by 2 bases and J by 0 bases, leaving 7 bases between them. Germline V lookup: CDR1 WSHSY, CDR2 SAAADI. The CDR3 extends over 14 amino acids. The DNA for the CDR3 is TGCGCCAGCAGTGAGCTTCCCTACCAAGAGACCCAGTACTTC. Its protein product is CASSELPYQETQYF.

This clone was observed a handful of times. A junction end diverges from the germline sequence, so it may reflect a read error. The rearrangement uses TRBV29-1 and TRBJ1-1; D is ambiguous. Looked up from germline, CDR1 is SQVTM and CDR2 is ANQGSEA. This CDR3 has 11 residues. Here the CDR3 DNA reads TGCAGCGTCGACGTGACGGGAGCCGTTATATTT. It encodes CSVDVTGAVIF.

Comments on this clone: One end of the junction varies from germline; a read error may be responsible. This sequence joins TRBV7-9 and TRBJ2-6, with D possibly being TRBD1 (5 bases). CDR1 is SEHNR, CDR2 FQNEAQ, per germline (reference sequence). This CDR3 has 16 amino acids. The CDR3 sequence: CASSLGQGSGASVLTF. The CDR3 DNA reads as TGTGCCAGCAGCTTAGGGCAGGGCTCTGGGGCCAGCGTCCTGACTTTC.

This clone came up a few times. The chain is built from TRBV2 and TRBJ1-3; no firm D call. This CDR3 contains 15 residues. CDR1 and CDR2 from the germline V gene are SNHLY and FYNNEI. The V end was cut by 2 bases, the J end by 0 bases, with 8 bases between. The CDR3: CASSEWAGSGNTIYF. CDR3 in DNA: TGTGCCAGCAGTGAATGGGCCGGCTCTGGAAACACCATATATTTT. The variable domain in full, completed from reference TRBV2 and TRBJ1-3, reads EPEVTQTPSHQVTQMGQEVILRCVPISNHLYFYWYRQILGQKVEFLVSFYNNEISEKSEIFDDQFSVERPDGSNFTLKIRSTKLEDSAMYFCASSEWAGSGNTIYFGEGSWLTVV.

This clone was observed a handful of times. The chain combines TRBV7-2 with TRBJ2-3; 7 bases map to TRBD2. This CDR3 comprises 14 residues. V shed 5 bases and J 5 bases; nucleotides not matched to a gene: 7. Germline CDR1 is SGHTA and CDR2 is FQGNSA. The CDR3 DNA follows: TGTGCCAGCAGCGGGGGGGTAGCAGAAGATACGCAGTATTTT. It specifies CASSGGVAEDTQYF.

The CDR3 DNA reads as TGTGCCAGTAGTAATGACAGGCTCTACACCTTC. Protein product: CASSNDRLYTF. The chain recombines TRBV19 with TRBJ1-2; D might be TRBD1 (6 bases). Germline CDR1 LNHDA, CDR2 SQIVND (reference sequence). This CDR3 has 11 amino acids. The germline V and J ends were trimmed by 4 bases and 10 bases, with 10 bases remaining between them. Looking up the rest from reference TRBV19 and TRBJ1-2 gives the full variable domain: DGGITQSPKYLFRKEGQNVTLSCEQNLNHDAMYWYRQDPGQGLRLIYYSQIVNDFQKGDIAEGYSVSREKKESFPLTVTSAQKNPTAFYLCASSNDRLYTFGSGTRLTVV.

CDR3 protein: CASSASPGNTGELFF. CDR3 nucleotide sequence: TGTGCCAGCAGCGCATCCCCGGGAAACACCGGGGAGCTGTTTTTT. This sequence joins TRBV2 and TRBJ2-2; D is possibly TRBD2 (5 bases). Trimming left V 6 bases short and J 2 bases short, with 13 bases between. The CDR3 has 15 amino acids. Per germline, CDR1 SNHLY and CDR2 FYNNEI.

The J gene is TRBJ2-3, the V gene TRBV14; a possible D gene is TRBD2 (5 bases). V was clipped by 0 bases and J by 7 bases, with 14 bases between them. CDR1 is SGHDN and CDR2 is FVKESK in the germline V gene. The CDR3 extends over 15 amino acids. CDR3 in amino acids: CASSQERNEGYTQYF. The DNA of the CDR3 is TGTGCCAGCAGCCAAGAACGGAACGAGGGATATACGCAGTATTTT.

This chain joins TRBV4-2 and TRBJ1-3, with D possibly TRBD1 on 5 matching bases. CDR1 is LGHNA and CDR2 is YNFKEQ in the germline V gene. The CDR3 covers 16 residues. V was trimmed by 0 bases and J by 2 bases, leaving 11 bases between them. The CDR3 here is CASSQDDGGTGNTIYF. The CDR3 DNA sequence: TGTGCCAGCAGCCAAGATGACGGGGGGACTGGAAACACCATATATTTT.

This sequence joins TRBV7-6 and TRBJ2-6; D is uncertain. V dropped 4 bases and J dropped 0 bases, with 7 bases sitting between them. Germline-derived CDR1 and CDR2 are SGHVS and FNYEAQ. CDR3 size: 15 residues. The CDR3 DNA reads TGTGCCAGCAGCTCGTCCCTCTCTGGGGCCAACGTCCTGACTTTC. Its translation: CASSSSLSGANVLTF. The full variable domain, its missing parts supplied by reference TRBV7-6 and TRBJ2-6, is GAGVSQSPRYKVTKRGQDVALRCDPISGHVSLYWYRQALGQGPEFLTYFNYEAQQDKSGLPNDRFSAERPEGSISTLTIQRTEQRDSAMYRCASSSSLSGANVLTFGAGSRLTVL.

The chain joins TRBV9 to TRBJ2-3; 12 nucleotides match TRBD2. In germline, CDR1 is SGDLS, CDR2 YYNGEE. This CDR3 has 15 residues. Trimming removed 4 bases from V and 6 bases from J; junction bases left unmatched: 6. Here the CDR3 reads CASSFLGLAGDTQYF. The CDR3 nucleotides read TGTGCCAGCAGCTTTCTGGGACTAGCGGGTGATACGCAGTATTTT.

V and J are TRBV18 and TRBJ1-1, with TRBD1 matching 8 bases. Germline CDR1 reads KGHSH; CDR2 reads LQKENI. With V trimmed by 4 bases and J by 3 bases, 7 bases remained unmatched. This CDR3 comprises 15 residues. This CDR3 is CASSLGTGGDTEAFF. CDR3 DNA sequence: TGTGCCAGCTCACTCGGGACAGGCGGAGACACTGAAGCTTTCTTT.

The V gene is TRBV19, the J gene TRBJ1-1; no clear D. Germline assignment: CDR1 LNHDA and CDR2 SQIVND (reference sequence). The CDR3 extends over 15 amino acids. Trimming cost V 5 bases and J 0 bases, with 13 bases left between them. The CDR3 is CASSWGGLMNTEAFF. CDR3 sequence (DNA): TGTGCCAGTAGTTGGGGTGGACTTATGAACACTGAAGCTTTCTTT.

The genes are TRBV6-5 and TRBJ1-6, with 7 bases that match TRBD1. The V segment lost 5 bases and the J segment 10 bases; nucleotides outside the gene matches: 11. The CDR3 length is 15 residues. Germline lookup yields CDR1 MNHEY and CDR2 SVGAGI. DNA of the CDR3: TGTGCCAGCAGTAACCGACAGGGTCTCTTATCACCCCTCCACTTT. Translated: CASSNRQGLLSPLHF.

This chain links TRBV25-1 with TRBJ1-2; tentative D call: TRBD1 (5 bases). The CDR3 consists of 13 residues. V lost 8 bases to trimming and J lost 6 bases, with 16 bases between them. The germline V gene has CDR1 MGHDK and CDR2 SYGVNS. The CDR3 region is CASADSVRHGYTF. The CDR3, as DNA: TGTGCCAGCGCCGACAGCGTCAGGCATGGCTACACCTTC.

This clone was picked up a small number of times. The chain recombines TRBV2 with TRBJ1-1; D uncertain. Trimming removed 3 bases at V and 3 bases at J, with 5 bases between. CDR1 SNHLY and CDR2 FYNNEI come from the germline V gene. The CDR3 is 12 residues long. CDR3 protein: CASSDQDTEAFF. The CDR3 bases are TGTGCCAGCAGTGACCAGGACACTGAAGCTTTCTTT.

The chain is built from TRBV7-2 and TRBJ1-1; unclear D gene. Looked up from germline, CDR1 is SGHTA and CDR2 is FQGNSA. The V end lost 3 bases, the J end lost 6 bases, and 11 bases lay between the germline ends. The CDR3 spans 13 residues. CDR3 nucleotide sequence: TGTGCCAGCAGCTTTCGTTGGAGGCCTGAAGCTTTCTTT. Its protein product is CASSFRWRPEAFF.

A remark on this clone: This specimen includes other DNA sequences encoding the same CDR3. This chain joins TRBV7-7 and TRBJ2-1; 9 positions match TRBD2. V dropped 4 bases and J dropped 7; count of bases not matched to a gene: 5. CDR3 length: 14 residues. From germline, CDR1 is SSHAT and CDR2 FNYEAQ (reference sequence). The CDR3 bases are TGTGCCAGCAGCTCAGCGGGGGGACGGAATGAGCAGTTCTTC. Its protein product is CASSSAGGRNEQFF.

This clone has just one count. The rearrangement uses TRBV7-3 and TRBJ2-1, with 7 bases identical to TRBD2. Unmatched junction bases numbered 12, after V lost 5 bases and J lost 2 bases. There are 17 residues in the CDR3. Germline CDR1 reads SGHTA; CDR2 reads FQGTGA. In DNA form, the CDR3 reads TGTGCCAGCAGCCGGGGGGTAGGAGGGGAAACCTACAATGAGCAGTTCTTC. Protein sequence: CASSRGVGGETYNEQFF.

A few counts support this clone. The V call is TRBV15, the J call TRBJ1-6; no definite D call. V lost 4 bases to trimming and J lost 2 bases, with 18 bases between them. The germline V gene encodes CDR1 LNHNV and CDR2 YYDKDF (reference sequence). The CDR3 sequence is 18 residues long. The CDR3 DNA reads as TGTGCCACCAGCACCACGAGAGGATCAGTGGCCTATAATTCACCCCTCCACTTT. Translated, it gives CATSTTRGSVAYNSPLHF.

The sample holds a few counts of this clone. V usage is TRBV5-5 and J usage is TRBJ2-7; 7 nucleotides align to TRBD1. The ends lost 0 bases at V and 3 bases at J; junction bases unmatched: 3. Per the germline V gene, CDR1 is SGHKS and CDR2 is YYEKEE (reference sequence). CDR3 length: 14 amino acids. The CDR3: CASSLVGQLYEQYF. The CDR3 region has the DNA TGTGCCAGCAGCTTGGTGGGACAGCTCTACGAGCAGTACTTC.